Shown below are 6 T cell receptor beta chains from a single sample sequenced in a study of chemoradiotherapy in HPV16-positive cancers. Only in-frame clones appear in the TCRdb table, and some are missing; sequencing was by immunoSEQ multiplex PCR. The data show roughly 21,000 clones, around 86% seen once. The material was blood, obtained from a patient who underwent chemoradiotherapy. Receptors originate from a human donor with HPV-associated anogenital cancer.

The genes are TRBV28 and TRBJ2-5, with 10 bases fitting TRBD2. J gave up 3 bases and V 4 bases, and 11 bases lay outside the gene matches. This CDR3 comprises 17 residues. Per germline, CDR1 MDHEN and CDR2 SYDVKM. The CDR3 protein is CASSYPIAGGYKETQYF. CDR3 nucleotides: TGTGCCAGCAGTTACCCTATAGCGGGGGGCTACAAAGAGACCCAGTACTTC.

The chain uses TRBV7-2 and TRBJ1-5; TRBD1 might be the D (5 bases). CDR3 length equals 16 residues. Germline CDR1 reads SGHTA; CDR2 reads FQGNSA. The germline V and J ends were trimmed by 3 bases and 0 bases, with 12 bases remaining between them. The CDR3 reads CASSLSDSYSNQPQHF. In nucleotides, the CDR3 is TGTGCCAGCAGCTTGTCCGACAGTTATAGCAATCAGCCCCAGCATTTT.

The gene calls are TRBV30 and TRBJ2-5; 9 bases map to TRBD2. Trimming took 3 bases from V and 5 from J; bases not matched to a gene: 7. Germline lookup yields CDR1 GTSNPN and CDR2 SVGIG (reference sequence). There are 14 residues in the CDR3. DNA for the CDR3: TGTGCCTGGAGACTAGCGGGCGGGAGGGAGACCCAGTACTTC. Protein product: CAWRLAGGRETQYF.

V usage is TRBV5-4 and J usage is TRBJ2-7, with D unclear. The V and J ends lost 5 bases and 3 bases respectively, with 12 bases between them. The CDR3 consists of 13 residues. The V gene's germline CDR1 is SGHNT and CDR2 YYREEE (reference sequence). The DNA for the CDR3 is TGTGCCAGCAGACACCAGGAATACTACGAGCAGTACTTC. It specifies CASRHQEYYEQYF.

The chain carries TRBV15 and TRBJ1-6, with D possibly being TRBD1 (5 bases). CDR3 length: 14 amino acids. V lost 9 bases and J 6 bases, leaving 15 bases between the germline ends. Germline assignment: CDR1 LNHNV and CDR2 YYDKDF (reference sequence). The CDR3 region is CATGWGTGNSPLHF. CDR3 nucleotides: TGTGCCACGGGCTGGGGGACTGGTAATTCACCCCTCCACTTT.

This clone has just a few counts. The CDR3 DNA follows: TGTGCCAGCAGCGCTCCAGGGAGAACAGATACGCAGTATTTT. Its protein product is CASSAPGRTDTQYF. This chain joins TRBV5-8 and TRBJ2-3; D is perhaps TRBD1 or TRBD2 (5 bases each). Trimming cost V 4 bases and J 3 bases, with 12 bases left between them. In germline, CDR1 is SGHTS, CDR2 YDEGEE. The CDR3 totals 14 residues.